This T cell receptor (beta chain) was documented in a study of response to subunit inactivated influenza vaccine. Study-level points and caveats: Every seasonal influenza vaccination brings in few new T cells, the authors suggested.

This clonotype has more than one count but fewer than ten. Its target is unknown. CDR3 size: 14 residues. Germline loops: CDR1 LGHNA, CDR2 YNFKEQ. Between the trimmed V and J ends, which lost 4 bases and 4 bases, there was a span of 11 bases. TCRdb reprocessed the RT-PCR reads via MiXCR and lists one record per CDR3 protein. The sample has about 700,000 distinct CDR3 sequences, approximately 15% seen once. This TCR was sampled from a middle-aged man who received an inactivated influenza vaccine. The sample was PBMCs from blood, taken roughly 15 days before vaccination. The chain combines TRBV4-2 with TRBJ1-5, with D unclear. This chain's CDR3 is CASSLDAGNQPQHF. The DNA for the CDR3 is TGTGCCAGCAGCCTGGACGCGGGAAATCAGCCCCAGCATTTT.